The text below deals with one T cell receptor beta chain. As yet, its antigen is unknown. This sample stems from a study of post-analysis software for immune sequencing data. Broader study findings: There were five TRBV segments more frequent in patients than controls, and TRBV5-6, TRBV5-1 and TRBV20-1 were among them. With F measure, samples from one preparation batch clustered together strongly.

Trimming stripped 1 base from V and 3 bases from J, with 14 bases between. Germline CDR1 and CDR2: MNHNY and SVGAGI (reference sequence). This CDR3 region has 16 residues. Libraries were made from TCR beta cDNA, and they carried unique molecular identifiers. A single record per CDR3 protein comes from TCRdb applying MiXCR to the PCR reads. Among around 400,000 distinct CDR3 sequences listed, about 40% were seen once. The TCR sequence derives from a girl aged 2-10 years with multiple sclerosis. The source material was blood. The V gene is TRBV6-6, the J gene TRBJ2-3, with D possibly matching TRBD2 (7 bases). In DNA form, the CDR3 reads TGTGCCAGCAGTTACTTGGCCAGGGGAGGGACAGATACGCAGTATTTT. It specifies CASSYLARGGTDTQYF.